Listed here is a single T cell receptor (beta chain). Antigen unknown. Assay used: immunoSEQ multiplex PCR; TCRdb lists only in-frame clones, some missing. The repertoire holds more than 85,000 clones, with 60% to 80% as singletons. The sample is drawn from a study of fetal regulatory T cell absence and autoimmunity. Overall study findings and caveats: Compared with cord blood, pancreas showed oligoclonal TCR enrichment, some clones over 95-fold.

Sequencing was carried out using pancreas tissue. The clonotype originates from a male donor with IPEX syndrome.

CDR3 in amino acids: CASSLQGSPLHF. The CDR3, as DNA: TGTGCCAGCAGCTTACAGGGTTCACCCCTCCACTTT. The chain links TRBV7-9 to TRBJ1-6, with D maybe TRBD1 (5 bases). There are 12 residues in the CDR3. V was trimmed by 2 bases and J by 9 bases, leaving 5 bases between them. Germline V CDR1 and CDR2: SEHNR, FQNEAQ (reference sequence).